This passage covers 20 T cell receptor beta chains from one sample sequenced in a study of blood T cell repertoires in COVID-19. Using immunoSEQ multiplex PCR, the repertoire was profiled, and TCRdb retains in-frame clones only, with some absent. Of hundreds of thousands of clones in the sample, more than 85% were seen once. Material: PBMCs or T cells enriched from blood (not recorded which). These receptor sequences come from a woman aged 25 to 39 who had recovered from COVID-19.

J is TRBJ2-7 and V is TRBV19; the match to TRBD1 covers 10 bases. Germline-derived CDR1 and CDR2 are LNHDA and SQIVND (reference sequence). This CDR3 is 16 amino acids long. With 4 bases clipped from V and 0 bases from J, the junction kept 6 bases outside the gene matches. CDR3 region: CASSSGDRGLSYEQYF. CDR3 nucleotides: TGTGCCAGTAGTAGCGGGGACAGGGGACTCTCCTACGAGCAGTACTTC.

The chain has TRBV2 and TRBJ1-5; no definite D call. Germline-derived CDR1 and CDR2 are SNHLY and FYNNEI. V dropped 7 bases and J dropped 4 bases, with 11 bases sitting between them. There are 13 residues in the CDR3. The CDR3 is CASMATQNQPQHF. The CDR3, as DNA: TGTGCCAGCATGGCGACTCAGAATCAGCCCCAGCATTTT. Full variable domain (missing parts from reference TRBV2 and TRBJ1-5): EPEVTQTPSHQVTQMGQEVILRCVPISNHLYFYWYRQILGQKVEFLVSFYNNEISEKSEIFDDQFSVERPDGSNFTLKIRSTKLEDSAMYFCASMATQNQPQHFGDGTRLSIL.

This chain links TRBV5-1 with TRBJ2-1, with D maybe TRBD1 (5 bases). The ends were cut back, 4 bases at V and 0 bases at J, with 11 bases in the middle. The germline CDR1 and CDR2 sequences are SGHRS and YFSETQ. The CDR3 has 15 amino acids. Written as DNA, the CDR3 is TGCGCCAGCAGCCCCCGGACACTCTCCTACAATGAGCAGTTCTTC. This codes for CASSPRTLSYNEQFF.

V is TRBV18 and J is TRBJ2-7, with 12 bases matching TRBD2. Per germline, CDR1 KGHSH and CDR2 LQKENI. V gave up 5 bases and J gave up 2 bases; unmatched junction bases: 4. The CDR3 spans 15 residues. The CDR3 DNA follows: TGTGCCAGCTCAGGGACTAGCGGGTCAACCTACGAGCAGTACTTC. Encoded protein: CASSGTSGSTYEQYF.

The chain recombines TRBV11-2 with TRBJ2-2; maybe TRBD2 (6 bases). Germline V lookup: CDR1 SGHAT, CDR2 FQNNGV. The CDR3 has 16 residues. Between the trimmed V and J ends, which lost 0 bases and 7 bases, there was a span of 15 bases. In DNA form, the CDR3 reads TGTGCCAGCAGCTTAGACCGGGACTCCCTTGGCGGGGAGCTGTTTTTT. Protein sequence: CASSLDRDSLGGELFF. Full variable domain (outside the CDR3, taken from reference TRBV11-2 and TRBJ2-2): EAGVAQSPRYKIIEKRQSVAFWCNPISGHATLYWYQQILGQGPKLLIQFQNNGVVDDSQLPKDRFSAERLKGVDSTLKIQPAKLEDSAVYLCASSLDRDSLGGELFFGEGSRLTVL.

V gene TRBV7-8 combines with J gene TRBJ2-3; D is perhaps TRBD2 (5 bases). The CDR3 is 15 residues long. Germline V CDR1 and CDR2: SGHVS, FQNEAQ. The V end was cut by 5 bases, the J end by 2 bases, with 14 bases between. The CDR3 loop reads CASSPRWTDTDTQYF. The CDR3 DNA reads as TGTGCCAGCAGCCCCCGCTGGACTGACACAGATACGCAGTATTTT.

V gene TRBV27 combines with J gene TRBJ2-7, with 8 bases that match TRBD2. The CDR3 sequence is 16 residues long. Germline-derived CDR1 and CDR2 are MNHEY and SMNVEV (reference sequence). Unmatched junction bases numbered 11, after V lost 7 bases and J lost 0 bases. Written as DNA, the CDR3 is TGTGCCAGCAACCCCAACGGGAGGGCCCTCTCCTACGAGCAGTACTTC. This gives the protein CASNPNGRALSYEQYF.

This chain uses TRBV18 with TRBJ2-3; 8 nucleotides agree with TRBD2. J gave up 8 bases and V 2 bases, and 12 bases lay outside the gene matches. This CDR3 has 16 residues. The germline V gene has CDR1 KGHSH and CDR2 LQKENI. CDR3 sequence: CASSPFSRGGTGTQYF. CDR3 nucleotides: TGTGCCAGCTCACCATTCAGCCGGGGGGGAACGGGTACGCAGTATTTT.

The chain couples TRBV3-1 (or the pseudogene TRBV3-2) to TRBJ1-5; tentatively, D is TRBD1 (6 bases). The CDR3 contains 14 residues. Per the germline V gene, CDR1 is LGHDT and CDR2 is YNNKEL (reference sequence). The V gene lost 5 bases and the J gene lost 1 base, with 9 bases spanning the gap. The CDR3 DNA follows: TGTGCCAGCAGCTCGGGACAAAGCAATCAGCCCCAGCATTTT. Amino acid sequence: CASSSGQSNQPQHF.

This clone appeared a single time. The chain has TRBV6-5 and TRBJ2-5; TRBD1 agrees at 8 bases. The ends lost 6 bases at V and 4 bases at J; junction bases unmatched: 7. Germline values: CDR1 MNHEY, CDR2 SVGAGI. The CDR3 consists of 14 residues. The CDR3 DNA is TGTGCCAGCAGCCGCCCTGACAGGGGAGAGACCCAGTACTTC. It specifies CASSRPDRGETQYF.

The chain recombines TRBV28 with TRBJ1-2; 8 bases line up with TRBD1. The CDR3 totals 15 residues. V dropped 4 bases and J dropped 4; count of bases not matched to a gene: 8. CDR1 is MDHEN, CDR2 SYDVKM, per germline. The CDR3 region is CASSSGTGSTYGYTF. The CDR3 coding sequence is TGTGCCAGCAGTTCGGGGACAGGATCCACCTATGGCTACACCTTC.

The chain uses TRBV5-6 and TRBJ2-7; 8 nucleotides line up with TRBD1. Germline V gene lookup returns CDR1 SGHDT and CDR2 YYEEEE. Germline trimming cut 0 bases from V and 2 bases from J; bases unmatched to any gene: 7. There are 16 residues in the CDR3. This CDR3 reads CASSLVGTGATYEQYF. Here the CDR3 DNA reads TGTGCCAGCAGCTTGGTAGGGACAGGAGCCACCTACGAGCAGTACTTC. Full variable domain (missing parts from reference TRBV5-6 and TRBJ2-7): DAGVTQSPTHLIKTRGQQVTLRCSPKSGHDTVSWYQQALGQGPQFIFQYYEEEERQRGNFPDRFSGHQFPNYSSELNVNALLLGDSALYLCASSLVGTGATYEQYFGPGTRLTVT.

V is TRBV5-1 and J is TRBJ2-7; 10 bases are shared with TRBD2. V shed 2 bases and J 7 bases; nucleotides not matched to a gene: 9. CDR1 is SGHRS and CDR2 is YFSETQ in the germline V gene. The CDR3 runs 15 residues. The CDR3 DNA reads TGCGCCAGCAGCTTTGGACTAGCGGCTTACGTTGAGCAGTACTTC. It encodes CASSFGLAAYVEQYF.

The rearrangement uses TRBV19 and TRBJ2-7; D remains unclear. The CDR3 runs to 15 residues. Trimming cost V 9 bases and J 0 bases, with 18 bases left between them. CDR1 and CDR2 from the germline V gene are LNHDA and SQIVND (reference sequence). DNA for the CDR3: TGTGCCAGAAATCCCATCCCCCTGAGCTCCTACGAGCAGTACTTC. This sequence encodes CARNPIPLSSYEQYF.

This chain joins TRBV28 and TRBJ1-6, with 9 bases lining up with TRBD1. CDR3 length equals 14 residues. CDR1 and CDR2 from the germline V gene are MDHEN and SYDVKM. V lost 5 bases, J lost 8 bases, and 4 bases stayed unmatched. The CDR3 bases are TGTGCCAGCAGTCTACAGGGGGCGCATTCACCCCTCCACTTT. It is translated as CASSLQGAHSPLHF.

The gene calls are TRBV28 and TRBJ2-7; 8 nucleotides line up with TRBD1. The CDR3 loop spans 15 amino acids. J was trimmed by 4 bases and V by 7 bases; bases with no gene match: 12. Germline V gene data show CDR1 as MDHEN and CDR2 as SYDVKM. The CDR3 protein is CASIPRTGNQYEQYF. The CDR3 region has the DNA TGTGCCAGCATCCCCCGGACAGGGAACCAGTACGAGCAGTACTTC. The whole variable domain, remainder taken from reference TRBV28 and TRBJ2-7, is DVKVTQSSRYLVKRTGEKVFLECVQDMDHENMFWYRQDPGLGLRLIYFSYDVKMKEKGDIPEGYSVSREKKERFSLILESASTNQTSMYLCASIPRTGNQYEQYFGPGTRLTVT.

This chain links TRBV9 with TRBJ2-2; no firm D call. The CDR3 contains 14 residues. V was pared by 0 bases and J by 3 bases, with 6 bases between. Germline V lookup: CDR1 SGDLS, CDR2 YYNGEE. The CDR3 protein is CASSVEPYTGELFF. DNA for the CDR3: TGTGCCAGCAGCGTAGAGCCTTACACCGGGGAGCTGTTTTTT.

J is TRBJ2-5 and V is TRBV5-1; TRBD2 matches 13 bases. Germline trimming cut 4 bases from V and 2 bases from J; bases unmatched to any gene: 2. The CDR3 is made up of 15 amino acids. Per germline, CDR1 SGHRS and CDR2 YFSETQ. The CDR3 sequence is CASSTLAGGQETQYF. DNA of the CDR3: TGCGCCAGCAGCACACTAGCGGGGGGGCAAGAGACCCAGTACTTC.

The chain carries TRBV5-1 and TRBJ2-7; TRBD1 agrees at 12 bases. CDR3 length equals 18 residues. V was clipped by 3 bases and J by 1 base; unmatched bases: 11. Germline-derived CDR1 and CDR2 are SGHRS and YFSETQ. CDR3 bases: TGCGCCAGCAGCTCCTCGGGACAGGGGGCCAGGGGATCCTACGAGCAGTACTTC. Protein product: CASSSSGQGARGSYEQYF. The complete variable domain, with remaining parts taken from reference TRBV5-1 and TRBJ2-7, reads KAGVTQTPRYLIKTRGQQVTLSCSPISGHRSVSWYQQTPGQGLQFLFEYFSETQRNKGNFPGRFSGRQFSNSRSEMNVSTLELGDSALYLCASSSSGQGARGSYEQYFGPGTRLTVT.

The CDR3 nucleotides read TGTGCCAGCAGCTTAGTTGGGACAGCCCAGCCCCAGCATTTT. Its protein is CASSLVGTAQPQHF. The chain combines TRBV7-2 with TRBJ1-5; 7 bases map to TRBD1. Unmatched junction bases numbered 4, after V lost 1 base and J lost 7 bases. Per the germline V gene, CDR1 is SGHTA and CDR2 is FQGNSA. The CDR3 has 14 amino acids.